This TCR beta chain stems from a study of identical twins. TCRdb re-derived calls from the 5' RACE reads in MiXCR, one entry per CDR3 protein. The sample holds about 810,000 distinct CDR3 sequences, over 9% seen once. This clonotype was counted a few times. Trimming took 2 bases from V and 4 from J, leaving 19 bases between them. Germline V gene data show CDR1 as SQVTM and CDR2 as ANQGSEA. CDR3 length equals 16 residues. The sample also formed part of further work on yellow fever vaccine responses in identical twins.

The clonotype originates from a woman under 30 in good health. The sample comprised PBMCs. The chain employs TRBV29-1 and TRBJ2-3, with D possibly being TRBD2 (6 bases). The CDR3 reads CSVERGGGGMPDTQYF. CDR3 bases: TGCAGCGTTGAAAGGGGAGGTGGGGGAATGCCAGATACGCAGTATTTT.